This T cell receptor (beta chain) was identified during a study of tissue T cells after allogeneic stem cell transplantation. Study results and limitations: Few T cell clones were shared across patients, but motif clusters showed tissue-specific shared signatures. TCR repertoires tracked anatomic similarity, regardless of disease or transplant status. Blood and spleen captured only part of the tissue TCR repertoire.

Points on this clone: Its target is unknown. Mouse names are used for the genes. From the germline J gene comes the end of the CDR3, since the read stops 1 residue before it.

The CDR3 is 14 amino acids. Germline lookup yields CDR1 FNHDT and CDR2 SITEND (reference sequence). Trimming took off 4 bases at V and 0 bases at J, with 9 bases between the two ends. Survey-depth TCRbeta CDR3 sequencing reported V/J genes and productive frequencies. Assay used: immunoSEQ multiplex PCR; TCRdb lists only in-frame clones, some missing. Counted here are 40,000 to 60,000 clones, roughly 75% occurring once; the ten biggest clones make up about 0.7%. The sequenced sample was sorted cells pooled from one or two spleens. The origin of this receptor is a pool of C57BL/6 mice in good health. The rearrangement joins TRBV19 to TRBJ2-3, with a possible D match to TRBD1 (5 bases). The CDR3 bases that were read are TGTGCCAGCAGTCTGACAGCTAGTGCAGAAACGCTGTAT. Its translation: CASSLTASAETLY. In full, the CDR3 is CASSLTASAETLYF.